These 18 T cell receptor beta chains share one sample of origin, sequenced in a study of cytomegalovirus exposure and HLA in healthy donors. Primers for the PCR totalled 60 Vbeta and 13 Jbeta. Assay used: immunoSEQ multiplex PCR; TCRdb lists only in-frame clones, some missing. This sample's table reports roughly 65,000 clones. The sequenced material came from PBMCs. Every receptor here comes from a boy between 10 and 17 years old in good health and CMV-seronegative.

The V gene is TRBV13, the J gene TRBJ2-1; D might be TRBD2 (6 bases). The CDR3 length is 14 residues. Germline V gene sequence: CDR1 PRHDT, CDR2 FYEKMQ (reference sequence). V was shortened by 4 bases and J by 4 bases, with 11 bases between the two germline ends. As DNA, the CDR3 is TGTGCCAGCAGCTGGGGAGCGGGTTACAATGAGCAGTTCTTC. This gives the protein CASSWGAGYNEQFF. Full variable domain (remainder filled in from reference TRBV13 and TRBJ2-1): AAGVIQSPRHLIKEKRETATLKCYPIPRHDTVYWYQQGPGQDPQFLISFYEKMQSDKGSIPDRFSAQQFSDYHSELNMSSLELGDSALYFCASSWGAGYNEQFFGPGTRLTVL.

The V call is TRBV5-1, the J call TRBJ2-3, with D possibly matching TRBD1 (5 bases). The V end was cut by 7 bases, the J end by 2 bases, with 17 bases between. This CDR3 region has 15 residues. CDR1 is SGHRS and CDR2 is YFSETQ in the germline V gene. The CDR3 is CASASAGSITDTQYF. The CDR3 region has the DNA TGCGCCAGCGCTTCGGCAGGGTCCATCACAGATACGCAGTATTTT.

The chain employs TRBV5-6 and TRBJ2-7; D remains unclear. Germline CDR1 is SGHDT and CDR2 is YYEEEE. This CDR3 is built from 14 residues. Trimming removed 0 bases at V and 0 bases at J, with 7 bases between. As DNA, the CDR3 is TGTGCCAGCAGCTTGGTGGCTTCCTCCTACGAGCAGTACTTC. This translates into CASSLVASSYEQYF. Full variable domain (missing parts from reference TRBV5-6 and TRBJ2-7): DAGVTQSPTHLIKTRGQQVTLRCSPKSGHDTVSWYQQALGQGPQFIFQYYEEEERQRGNFPDRFSGHQFPNYSSELNVNALLLGDSALYLCASSLVASSYEQYFGPGTRLTVT.

Here the CDR3 DNA reads TGTGCCAGCAGCTTATATTCTGGGGCTCAAGAGACCCAGTACTTC. It codes for CASSLYSGAQETQYF. The chain has TRBV7-2 and TRBJ2-5; tentatively, D is TRBD1 (5 bases). This CDR3 has 15 amino acids. Trimming removed 2 bases at V and 2 bases at J, with 12 bases between. Per germline, CDR1 SGHTA and CDR2 FQGNSA.

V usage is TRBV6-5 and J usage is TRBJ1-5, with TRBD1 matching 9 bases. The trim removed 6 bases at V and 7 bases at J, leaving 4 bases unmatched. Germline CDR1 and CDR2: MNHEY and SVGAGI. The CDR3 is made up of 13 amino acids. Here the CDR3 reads CASSRGQGQPQHF. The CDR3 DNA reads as TGTGCCAGCAGCCGGGGACAGGGACAGCCCCAGCATTTT.

The CDR3 protein is CASSGGYQETQYF. CDR3 DNA sequence: TGTGCCAGCAGTGGGGGCTACCAAGAGACCCAGTACTTC. The chain is built from TRBV5-6 and TRBJ2-5; D possibly corresponds to TRBD1 (6 bases). Trimming stripped 5 bases from V and 0 bases from J, with 8 bases between. Germline CDR1 reads SGHDT; CDR2 reads YYEEEE. There are 13 residues in the CDR3. Full variable domain (outside the CDR3, taken from reference TRBV5-6 and TRBJ2-5): DAGVTQSPTHLIKTRGQQVTLRCSPKSGHDTVSWYQQALGQGPQFIFQYYEEEERQRGNFPDRFSGHQFPNYSSELNVNALLLGDSALYLCASSGGYQETQYFGPGTRLLVL.

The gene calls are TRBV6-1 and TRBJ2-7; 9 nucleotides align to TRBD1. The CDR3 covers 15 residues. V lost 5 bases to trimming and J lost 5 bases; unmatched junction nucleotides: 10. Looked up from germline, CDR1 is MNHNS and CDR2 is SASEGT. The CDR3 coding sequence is TGTGCCAGCAGTACGCCCGGGACAGGGTACCACGAGCAGTACTTC. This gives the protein CASSTPGTGYHEQYF.

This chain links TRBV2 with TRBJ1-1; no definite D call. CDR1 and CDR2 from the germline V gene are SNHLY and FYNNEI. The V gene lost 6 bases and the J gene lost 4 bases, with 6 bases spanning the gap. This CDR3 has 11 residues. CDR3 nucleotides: TGTGCCAGCAGCCCGGTCACTGAAGCTTTCTTT. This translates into CASSPVTEAFF.

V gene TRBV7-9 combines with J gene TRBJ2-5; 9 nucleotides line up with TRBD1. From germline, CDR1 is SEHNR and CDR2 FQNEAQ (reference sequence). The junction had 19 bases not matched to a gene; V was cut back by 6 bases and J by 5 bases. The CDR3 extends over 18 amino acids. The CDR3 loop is CASSPAPGQGGPGETQYF. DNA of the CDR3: TGTGCCAGCAGTCCCGCCCCGGGACAGGGAGGACCGGGGGAGACCCAGTACTTC.

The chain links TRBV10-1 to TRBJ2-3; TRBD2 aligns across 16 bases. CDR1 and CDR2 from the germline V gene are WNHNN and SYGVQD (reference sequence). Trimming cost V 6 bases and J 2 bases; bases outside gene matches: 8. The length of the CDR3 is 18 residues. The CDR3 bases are TGCGCCAGCAGCACCGGGACTAGCGGGGGGGCGAACACAGATACGCAGTATTTT. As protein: CASSTGTSGGANTDTQYF.

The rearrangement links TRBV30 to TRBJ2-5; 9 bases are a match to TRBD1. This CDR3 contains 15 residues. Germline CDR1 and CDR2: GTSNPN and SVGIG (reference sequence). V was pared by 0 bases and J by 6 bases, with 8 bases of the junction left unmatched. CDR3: CAWSVLDRGSQTQYF. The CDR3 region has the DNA TGTGCCTGGAGTGTACTGGACAGGGGATCGCAGACCCAGTACTTC.

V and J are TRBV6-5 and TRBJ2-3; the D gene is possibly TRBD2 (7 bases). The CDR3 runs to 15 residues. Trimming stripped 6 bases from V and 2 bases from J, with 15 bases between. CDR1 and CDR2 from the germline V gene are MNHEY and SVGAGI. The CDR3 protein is CASSRGATSTDTQYF. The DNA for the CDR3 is TGTGCCAGCAGCCGGGGGGCCACTTCCACAGATACGCAGTATTTT.

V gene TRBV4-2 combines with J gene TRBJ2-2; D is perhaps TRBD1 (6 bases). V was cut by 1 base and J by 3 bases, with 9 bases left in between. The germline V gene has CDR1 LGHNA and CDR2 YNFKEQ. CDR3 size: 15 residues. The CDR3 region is CASSQVDSYTGELFF. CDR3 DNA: TGTGCCAGCAGCCAAGTGGACAGTTACACCGGGGAGCTGTTTTTT.

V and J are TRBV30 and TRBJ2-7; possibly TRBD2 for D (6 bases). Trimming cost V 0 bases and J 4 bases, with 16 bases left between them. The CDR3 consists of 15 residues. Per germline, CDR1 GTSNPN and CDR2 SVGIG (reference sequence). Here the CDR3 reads CAWSVLGGTLYEQYF. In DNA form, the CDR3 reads TGTGCCTGGAGTGTATTGGGCGGGACTCTTTACGAGCAGTACTTC.

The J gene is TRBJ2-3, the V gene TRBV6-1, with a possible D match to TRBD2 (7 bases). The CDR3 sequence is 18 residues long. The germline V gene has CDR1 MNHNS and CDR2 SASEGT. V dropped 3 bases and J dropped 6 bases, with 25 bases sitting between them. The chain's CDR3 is CASSDPGRGTTTRDTQYF. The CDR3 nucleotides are TGTGCCAGCAGTGACCCCGGGCGGGGGACAACCACTCGGGATACGCAGTATTTT.

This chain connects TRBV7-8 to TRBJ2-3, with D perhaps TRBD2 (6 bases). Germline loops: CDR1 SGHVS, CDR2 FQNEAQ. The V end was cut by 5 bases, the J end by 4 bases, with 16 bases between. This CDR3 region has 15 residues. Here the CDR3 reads CASSLMTTGADTQYF. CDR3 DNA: TGTGCCAGCAGCCTCATGACGACGGGGGCAGATACGCAGTATTTT.

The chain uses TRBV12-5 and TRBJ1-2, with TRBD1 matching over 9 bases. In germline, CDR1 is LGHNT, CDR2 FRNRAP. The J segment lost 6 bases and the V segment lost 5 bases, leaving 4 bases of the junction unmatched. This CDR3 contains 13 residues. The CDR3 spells CASGNRDRDGYTF. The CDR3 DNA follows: TGTGCTAGTGGTAACCGGGACAGGGATGGCTACACCTTC.

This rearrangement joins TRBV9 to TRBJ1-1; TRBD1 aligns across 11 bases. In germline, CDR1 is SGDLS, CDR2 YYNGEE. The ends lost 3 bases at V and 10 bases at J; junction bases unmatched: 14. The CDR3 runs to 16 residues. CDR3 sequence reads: CASSESRDRGTHGAFF. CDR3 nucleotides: TGTGCCAGCAGCGAGTCTCGGGACAGGGGGACACATGGAGCTTTCTTT. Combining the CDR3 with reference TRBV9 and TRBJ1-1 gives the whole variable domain DSGVTQTPKHLITATGQRVTLRCSPRSGDLSVYWYQQSLDQGLQFLIQYYNGEERAKGNILERFSAQQFPDLHSELNLSSLELGDSALYFCASSESRDRGTHGAFFGQGTRLTVV.